One and the same sample provided the 22 T cell receptor beta chains below, sequenced in a study of T cell changes during pregnancy in multiple sclerosis (dated by TCRdb to between 2019 and 2020). Libraries were made using the immunoSEQ multiplex PCR assay. Here the immuneACCESS table is served through TCRdb, limited to in-frame sequences with V and J called. Missing clones are a known gap in these copies; in checked studies unresolved V genes cover under half, and the rest lacks a known reason. The table for this sample lists some 90,000 clones; approximately 92% of them were counted only once. The biggest ten clones account for 1.5% of the sample. The input for sequencing was peripheral blood, taken in the first trimester of pregnancy. The source of these receptors is a female donor with multiple sclerosis, enrolled in a pregnancy study.

In this sample, this clone turned up a few times. V and J are TRBV18 and TRBJ1-4; a weak D match, TRBD1 (5 bases). The CDR3 is 14 residues long. V shed 4 bases and J shed 5 bases, with 11 bases lying between them. The germline V gene has CDR1 KGHSH and CDR2 LQKENI. The CDR3 region is CASSLRQRNEKLFF. The CDR3 DNA is TGTGCCAGCTCACTCCGACAGAGGAATGAAAAACTGTTTTTT.

The J gene is TRBJ1-1, the V gene TRBV5-4; tentative D call: TRBD1 (6 bases). V lost 4 bases, J lost 1 base, and 11 bases lay in between. Germline values: CDR1 SGHNT, CDR2 YYREEE (reference sequence). The CDR3 spans 14 residues. The CDR3 DNA sequence: TGTGCCAGCAGCGGGACACTGGGGAACACTGAAGCTTTCTTT. Protein product: CASSGTLGNTEAFF.

The rearrangement uses TRBV29-1 and TRBJ1-2; maybe TRBD1 (5 bases). The germline V and J ends were trimmed by 1 base and 2 bases, with 14 bases remaining between them. Germline CDR1 and CDR2: SQVTM and ANQGSEA. This CDR3 has 15 amino acids. CDR3: CSVEGGTARNYGYTF. The CDR3 DNA is TGCAGCGTTGAAGGGGGCACCGCGAGGAACTATGGCTACACCTTC.

The chain employs TRBV7-6 and TRBJ2-7, with 14 bases fitting TRBD2. Germline CDR1 reads SGHVS; CDR2 reads FNYEAQ. The CDR3 sequence is 16 residues long. J was trimmed by 7 bases and V by 5 bases; bases with no gene match: 10. CDR3 sequence: CASSQTSGRAVGEQYF. DNA of the CDR3: TGTGCCAGCAGCCAGACTAGCGGGAGGGCCGTGGGGGAGCAGTACTTC.

The chain couples TRBV4-1 to TRBJ1-1; D is unclear. The germline gives CDR1 MGHRA, CDR2 YSYEKL. Trimming removed 4 bases at V and 11 bases at J, with 11 bases between. The CDR3 extends over 11 amino acids. CDR3 sequence: CASSREGGAFF. As DNA, the CDR3 is TGCGCCAGCAGCCGAGAGGGAGGGGCTTTCTTT.

The chain joins TRBV6-5 to TRBJ1-1; 8 bases line up with TRBD1. Losses at the gene ends were 7 bases for V and 4 bases for J; bases not matched to a gene: 8. Per germline, CDR1 MNHEY and CDR2 SVGAGI. This CDR3 is 14 amino acids long. The CDR3 reads CASTPFRGRTEAFF. CDR3 bases: TGTGCCAGCACCCCTTTCAGGGGGCGCACTGAAGCTTTCTTT.

The chain couples TRBV11-2 to TRBJ2-7; possibly TRBD1 for D (6 bases). Trimming left V 0 bases short and J 6 bases short, with 6 bases between. The CDR3 is 12 residues long. CDR1 and CDR2 (germline): SGHAT, FQNNGV. The CDR3 is CASSLETGEQYF. The CDR3 DNA reads TGTGCCAGCAGCTTAGAGACAGGCGAGCAGTACTTC.

The V call is TRBV4-1, the J call TRBJ1-2; D possibly corresponds to TRBD1 (5 bases). CDR3 size: 16 residues. The germline V gene has CDR1 MGHRA and CDR2 YSYEKL. With 1 base removed from V and 2 bases from J, the gap between germline ends came to 14 bases. This CDR3 is CASSQVPQGLNYGYTF. CDR3 nucleotide sequence: TGCGCCAGCAGCCAAGTTCCCCAGGGACTCAACTATGGCTACACCTTC.

CDR3 amino acids: CASSQVLAGGPSYEQYF. Here the CDR3 DNA reads TGTGCCAGCAGCCAAGTACTAGCGGGAGGCCCTTCCTACGAGCAGTACTTC. J is TRBJ2-7 and V is TRBV4-2; 12 bases map to TRBD2. The length of the CDR3 is 17 residues. Germline CDR1 and CDR2: LGHNA and YNFKEQ. Trimming at V came to 1 base and at J to 1 base, leaving 5 bases not matched to a gene.

V is TRBV29-1 and J is TRBJ1-3; 10 bases match TRBD1. Germline V gene sequence: CDR1 SQVTM, CDR2 ANQGSEA. V lost 6 bases to trimming and J lost 2 bases; unmatched junction nucleotides: 7. This CDR3 is 15 amino acids long. The CDR3 sequence is CSVAGTGVAGNTIYF. CDR3 bases: TGCAGCGTGGCCGGGACAGGGGTCGCTGGAAACACCATATATTTT.

V and J are TRBV5-1 and TRBJ2-1, with TRBD2 identical over 10 bases. This CDR3 comprises 15 residues. J lost 3 bases, V lost 3 bases, and 3 bases had no gene match. Looked up from germline, CDR1 is SGHRS and CDR2 is YFSETQ. The CDR3 reads CASSSRTSGYNEQFF. The CDR3 DNA reads TGCGCCAGCAGCTCCCGGACTAGCGGCTACAATGAGCAGTTCTTC.

V and J are TRBV5-1 and TRBJ2-7; D call uncertain. The CDR3 length is 15 residues. V lost 0 bases and J 2 bases, leaving 12 bases between the germline ends. Germline CDR1 and CDR2: SGHRS and YFSETQ. CDR3 sequence: CASSLDGLSAYEQYF. The CDR3 DNA follows: TGCGCCAGCAGCTTGGATGGTCTCTCAGCCTACGAGCAGTACTTC. The entire variable domain, with the rest obtained from reference TRBV5-1 and TRBJ2-7, is as follows: KAGVTQTPRYLIKTRGQQVTLSCSPISGHRSVSWYQQTPGQGLQFLFEYFSETQRNKGNFPGRFSGRQFSNSRSEMNVSTLELGDSALYLCASSLDGLSAYEQYFGPGTRLTVT.

The chain is built from TRBV2 and TRBJ1-5, with 10 bases lining up with TRBD1. CDR1 SNHLY and CDR2 FYNNEI come from the germline V gene. V lost 7 bases to trimming and J lost 5 bases; unmatched junction nucleotides: 2. The CDR3 has 13 residues. The CDR3 DNA reads as TGTGCCAGCACGGGACAGGGGCATCAGCCCCAGCATTTT. It translates to CASTGQGHQPQHF.

The chain carries TRBV12-5 and TRBJ1-5, with TRBD1 identical over 9 bases. The germline gives CDR1 LGHNT, CDR2 FRNRAP. This CDR3 spans 15 amino acids. J gave up 4 bases and V 5 bases, and 6 bases lay outside the gene matches. CDR3 coding DNA: TGTGCTAGTGGTCAAATCGGGACAGGGAATCAGCCCCAGCATTTT. It yields the protein CASGQIGTGNQPQHF.

The genes are TRBV25-1 and TRBJ1-4; 10 nucleotides agree with TRBD1. This CDR3 is built from 15 residues. V lost 3 bases and J lost 7; bases outside the gene matches: 5. CDR1 is MGHDK and CDR2 is SYGVNS in the germline V gene. Written as DNA, the CDR3 is TGTGCCAGCAGTGATAGGGGGACAGGGGCTGAAAAACTGTTTTTT. It specifies CASSDRGTGAEKLFF.

This chain links TRBV5-1 with TRBJ1-5; the match to TRBD1 covers 8 bases. The junction had 7 bases not matched to a gene; V was cut back by 4 bases and J by 4 bases. Germline V gene data show CDR1 as SGHRS and CDR2 as YFSETQ. The CDR3 runs to 15 residues. The CDR3 nucleotides read TGCGCCAGCAGCCCCGGACAGGGTGGAAATCAGCCCCAGCATTTT. It encodes CASSPGQGGNQPQHF.

This chain links TRBV12-5 with TRBJ2-1; D is perhaps TRBD1 (6 bases). The CDR3 contains 13 residues. Germline CDR1 is LGHNT and CDR2 is FRNRAP. Trimming stripped 6 bases from V and 8 bases from J, with 14 bases between. This chain's CDR3 is CASGPLTGYEQFF. CDR3 DNA: TGTGCTAGTGGCCCTCTCACAGGGTATGAGCAGTTCTTC.

This rearrangement joins TRBV7-8 to TRBJ2-1; 8 nucleotides match TRBD1. Germline-derived CDR1 and CDR2 are SGHVS and FQNEAQ. The V segment lost 1 base and the J segment 8 bases; nucleotides outside the gene matches: 7. CDR3 size: 15 residues. DNA of the CDR3: TGTGCCAGCAGCTTAGGCTTGGCAGGGGGCTATGAGCAGTTCTTC. Translating gives CASSLGLAGGYEQFF.

The V call is TRBV13, the J call TRBJ2-7, with TRBD2 matching 10 bases. The CDR3 has 14 residues. Per the germline V gene, CDR1 is PRHDT and CDR2 is FYEKMQ (reference sequence). V shed 4 bases and J 4 bases; nucleotides not matched to a gene: 4. The CDR3 is CASSSSGSGYEQYF. In DNA, the CDR3 is TGTGCCAGCAGCTCTAGCGGGAGTGGTTACGAGCAGTACTTC. The full variable domain, with the rest looked up from reference TRBV13 and TRBJ2-7, is AAGVIQSPRHLIKEKRETATLKCYPIPRHDTVYWYQQGPGQDPQFLISFYEKMQSDKGSIPDRFSAQQFSDYHSELNMSSLELGDSALYFCASSSSGSGYEQYFGPGTRLTVT.

The chain has TRBV7-8 and TRBJ2-1, with 7 bases aligning to TRBD2. The CDR3 totals 15 residues. CDR1 and CDR2 (germline): SGHVS, FQNEAQ. V lost 10 bases, J lost 1 base, and 10 bases stayed unmatched. CDR3 amino acids: CATTTSRLSYNEQFF. CDR3 in DNA: TGTGCCACCACGACTAGCCGATTATCCTACAATGAGCAGTTCTTC.

The genes are TRBV6-6 and TRBJ1-2; TRBD1 matches 9 bases. The ends lost 5 bases at V and 3 bases at J; junction bases unmatched: 10. This CDR3 is built from 16 residues. The germline gives CDR1 MNHNY, CDR2 SVGAGI (reference sequence). CDR3 DNA: TGTGCCAGCAGTACAACCCCGGGACAGGGACACTATGGCTACACCTTC. Translated, it gives CASSTTPGQGHYGYTF.

The V call is TRBV27, the J call TRBJ2-5; the match to TRBD2 covers 7 bases. The CDR3 is made up of 16 amino acids. Per germline, CDR1 MNHEY and CDR2 SMNVEV (reference sequence). V trimming: 4 bases; J trimming: 3 bases; junction bases outside the gene matches: 11. The CDR3 region is CASSSPGGAIKETQYF. The CDR3 DNA reads TGTGCCAGCAGTTCCCCGGGAGGAGCAATTAAAGAGACCCAGTACTTC.